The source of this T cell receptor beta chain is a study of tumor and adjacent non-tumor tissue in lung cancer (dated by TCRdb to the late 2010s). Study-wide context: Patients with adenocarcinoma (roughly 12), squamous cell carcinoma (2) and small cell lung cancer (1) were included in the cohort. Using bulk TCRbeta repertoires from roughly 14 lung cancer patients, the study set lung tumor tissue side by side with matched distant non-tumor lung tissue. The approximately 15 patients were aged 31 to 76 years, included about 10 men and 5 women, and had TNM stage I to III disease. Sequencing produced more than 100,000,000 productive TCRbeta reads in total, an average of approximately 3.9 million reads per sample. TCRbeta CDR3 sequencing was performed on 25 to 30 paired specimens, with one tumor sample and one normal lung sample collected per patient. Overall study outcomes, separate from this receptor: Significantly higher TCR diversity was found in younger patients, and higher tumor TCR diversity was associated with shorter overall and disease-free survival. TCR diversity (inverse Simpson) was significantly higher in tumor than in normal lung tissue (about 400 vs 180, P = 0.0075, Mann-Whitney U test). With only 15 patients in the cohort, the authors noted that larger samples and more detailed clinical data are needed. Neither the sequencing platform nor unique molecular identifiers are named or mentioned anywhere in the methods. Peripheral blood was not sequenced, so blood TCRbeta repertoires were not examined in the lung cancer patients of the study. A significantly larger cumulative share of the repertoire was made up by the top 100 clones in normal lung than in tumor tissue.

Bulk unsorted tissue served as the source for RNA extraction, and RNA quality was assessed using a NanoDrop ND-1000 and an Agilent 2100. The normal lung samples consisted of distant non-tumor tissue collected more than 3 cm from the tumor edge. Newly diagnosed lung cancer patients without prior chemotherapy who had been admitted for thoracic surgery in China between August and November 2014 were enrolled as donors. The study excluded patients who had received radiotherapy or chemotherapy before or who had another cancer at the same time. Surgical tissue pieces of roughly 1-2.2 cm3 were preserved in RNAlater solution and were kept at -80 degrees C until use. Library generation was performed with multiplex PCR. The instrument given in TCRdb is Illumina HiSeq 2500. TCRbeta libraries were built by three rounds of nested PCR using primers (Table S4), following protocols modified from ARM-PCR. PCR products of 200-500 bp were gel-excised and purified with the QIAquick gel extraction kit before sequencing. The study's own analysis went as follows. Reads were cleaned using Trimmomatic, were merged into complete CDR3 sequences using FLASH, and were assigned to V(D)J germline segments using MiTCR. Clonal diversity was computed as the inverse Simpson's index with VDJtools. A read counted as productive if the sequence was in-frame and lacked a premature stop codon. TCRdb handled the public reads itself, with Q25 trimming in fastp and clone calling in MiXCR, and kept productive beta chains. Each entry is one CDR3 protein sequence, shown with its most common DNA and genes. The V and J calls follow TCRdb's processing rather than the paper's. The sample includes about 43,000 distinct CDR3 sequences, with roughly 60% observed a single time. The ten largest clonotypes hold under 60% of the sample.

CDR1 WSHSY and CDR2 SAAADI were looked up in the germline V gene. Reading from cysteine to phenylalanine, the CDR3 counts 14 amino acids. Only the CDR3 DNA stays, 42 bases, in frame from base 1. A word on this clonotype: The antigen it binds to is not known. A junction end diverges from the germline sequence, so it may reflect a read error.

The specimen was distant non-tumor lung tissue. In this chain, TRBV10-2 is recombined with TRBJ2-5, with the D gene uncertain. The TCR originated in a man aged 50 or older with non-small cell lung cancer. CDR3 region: CASTLSRVQETQYF. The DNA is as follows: TGCGCCAGCACTCTTTCGAGAGTGCAAGAGACCCAATACTTC.